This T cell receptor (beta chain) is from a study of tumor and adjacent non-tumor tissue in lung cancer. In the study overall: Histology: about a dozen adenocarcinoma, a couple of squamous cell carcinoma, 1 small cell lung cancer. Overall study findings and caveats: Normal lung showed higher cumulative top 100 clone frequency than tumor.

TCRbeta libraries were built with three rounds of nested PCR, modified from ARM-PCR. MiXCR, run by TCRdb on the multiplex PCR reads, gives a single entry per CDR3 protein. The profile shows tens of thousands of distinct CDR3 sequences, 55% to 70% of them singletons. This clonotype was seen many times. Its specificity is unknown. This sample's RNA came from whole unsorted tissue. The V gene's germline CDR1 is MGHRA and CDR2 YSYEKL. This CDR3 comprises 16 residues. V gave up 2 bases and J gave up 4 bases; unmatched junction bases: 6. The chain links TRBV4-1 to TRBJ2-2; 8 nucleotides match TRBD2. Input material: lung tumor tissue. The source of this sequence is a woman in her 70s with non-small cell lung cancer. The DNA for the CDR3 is TGCGCCAGCAGCCAATCGGGAGGGCCGAGCACCGGGGAGCTGTTTTTT. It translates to CASSQSGGPSTGELFF.